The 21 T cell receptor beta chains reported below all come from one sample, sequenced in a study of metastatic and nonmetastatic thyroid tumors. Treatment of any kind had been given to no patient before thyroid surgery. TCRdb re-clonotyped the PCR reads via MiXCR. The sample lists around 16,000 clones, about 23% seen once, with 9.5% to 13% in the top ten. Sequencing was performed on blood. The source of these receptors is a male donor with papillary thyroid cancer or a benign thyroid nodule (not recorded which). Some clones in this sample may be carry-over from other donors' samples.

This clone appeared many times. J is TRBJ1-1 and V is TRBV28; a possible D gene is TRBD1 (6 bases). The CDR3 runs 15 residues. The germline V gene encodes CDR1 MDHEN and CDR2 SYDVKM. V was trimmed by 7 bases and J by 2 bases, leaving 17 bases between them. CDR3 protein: CASIRDKLFNTEAFF. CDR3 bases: TGTGCCAGCATAAGGGACAAACTATTTAACACTGAAGCTTTCTTT.

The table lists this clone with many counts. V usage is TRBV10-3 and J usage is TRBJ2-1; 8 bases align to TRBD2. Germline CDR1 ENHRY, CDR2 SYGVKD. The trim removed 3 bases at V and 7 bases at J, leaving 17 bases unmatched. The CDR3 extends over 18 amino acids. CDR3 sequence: CAISDPSRGERGTNEQFF. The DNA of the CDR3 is TGTGCCATCAGTGACCCTTCCCGGGGGGAGCGGGGGACGAATGAGCAGTTCTTC.

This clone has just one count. CDR3 nucleotide sequence: TGCGCCAGCAGCTCGACCGGGACAGAGGGCGAGCAGTACTTC. Protein sequence: CASSSTGTEGEQYF. V and J are TRBV5-1 and TRBJ2-7; the match to TRBD1 covers 7 bases. This CDR3 region has 14 residues. Germline CDR1 reads SGHRS; CDR2 reads YFSETQ. With 3 bases clipped from V and 6 bases from J, the junction kept 9 bases outside the gene matches.

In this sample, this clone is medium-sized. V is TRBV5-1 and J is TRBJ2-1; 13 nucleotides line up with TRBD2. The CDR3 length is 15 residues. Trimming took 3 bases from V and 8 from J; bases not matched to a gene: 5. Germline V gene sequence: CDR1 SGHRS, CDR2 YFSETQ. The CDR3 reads CASSSGLAGVYEQFF. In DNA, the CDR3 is TGCGCCAGCAGCTCAGGACTAGCGGGAGTCTATGAGCAGTTCTTC.

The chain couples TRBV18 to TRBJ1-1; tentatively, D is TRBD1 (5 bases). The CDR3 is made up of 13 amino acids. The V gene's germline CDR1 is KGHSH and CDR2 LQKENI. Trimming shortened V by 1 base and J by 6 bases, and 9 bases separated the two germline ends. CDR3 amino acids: CASSPQAGAEAFF. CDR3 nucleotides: TGTGCCAGCTCACCACAGGCGGGGGCTGAAGCTTTCTTT.

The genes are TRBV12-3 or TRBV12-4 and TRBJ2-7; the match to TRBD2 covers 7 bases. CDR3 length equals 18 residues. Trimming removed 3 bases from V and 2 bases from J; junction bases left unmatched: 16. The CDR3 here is CASSLGLSGGSFAYEQYF. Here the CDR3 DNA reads TGTGCCAGCAGTTTGGGGCTATCGGGAGGATCTTTCGCCTACGAGCAGTACTTC.

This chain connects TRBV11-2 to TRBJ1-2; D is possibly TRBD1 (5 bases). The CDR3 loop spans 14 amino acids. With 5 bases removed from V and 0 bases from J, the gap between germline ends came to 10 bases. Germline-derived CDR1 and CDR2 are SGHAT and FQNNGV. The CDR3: CASSPMGANYGYTF. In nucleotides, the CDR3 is TGTGCCAGCAGCCCGATGGGGGCTAACTATGGCTACACCTTC.

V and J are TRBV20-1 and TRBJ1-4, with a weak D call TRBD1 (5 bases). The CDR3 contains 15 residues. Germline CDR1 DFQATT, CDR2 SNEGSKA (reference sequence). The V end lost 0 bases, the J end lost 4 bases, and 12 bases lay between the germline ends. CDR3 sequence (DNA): TGCAGTGCTAGAGATTGGGGCAGCCATAATGAAAAACTGTTTTTT. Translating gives CSARDWGSHNEKLFF.

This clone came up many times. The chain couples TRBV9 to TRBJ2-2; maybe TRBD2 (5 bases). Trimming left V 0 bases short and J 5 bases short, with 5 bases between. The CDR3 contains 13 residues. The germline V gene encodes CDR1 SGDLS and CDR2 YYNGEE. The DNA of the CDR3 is TGTGCCAGCAGCGTAGGACTAACCGGGGAGCTGTTTTTT. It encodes CASSVGLTGELFF. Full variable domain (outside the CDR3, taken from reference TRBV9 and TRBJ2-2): DSGVTQTPKHLITATGQRVTLRCSPRSGDLSVYWYQQSLDQGLQFLIQYYNGEERAKGNILERFSAQQFPDLHSELNLSSLELGDSALYFCASSVGLTGELFFGEGSRLTVL.

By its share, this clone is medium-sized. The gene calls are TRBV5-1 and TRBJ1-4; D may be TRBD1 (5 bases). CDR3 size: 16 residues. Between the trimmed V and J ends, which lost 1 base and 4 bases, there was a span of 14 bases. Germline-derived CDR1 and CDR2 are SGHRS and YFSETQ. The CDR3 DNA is TGCGCCAGCAGCTTGAGATTTGCAGGGAGTAATGAAAAACTGTTTTTT. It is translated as CASSLRFAGSNEKLFF.

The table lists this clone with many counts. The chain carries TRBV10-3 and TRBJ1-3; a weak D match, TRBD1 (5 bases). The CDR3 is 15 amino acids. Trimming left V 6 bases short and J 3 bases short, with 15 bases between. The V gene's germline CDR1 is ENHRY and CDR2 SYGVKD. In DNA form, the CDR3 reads TGTGCCATCAGATCCGGGACCCTGGGTGGAAACACCATATATTTT. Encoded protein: CAIRSGTLGGNTIYF.

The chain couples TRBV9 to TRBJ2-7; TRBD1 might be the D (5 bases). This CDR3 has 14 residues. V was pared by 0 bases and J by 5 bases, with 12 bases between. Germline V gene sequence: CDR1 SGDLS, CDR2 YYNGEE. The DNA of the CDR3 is TGTGCCAGCAGCGTAGTCCCTGACAGCCACGAGCAGTACTTC. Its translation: CASSVVPDSHEQYF.

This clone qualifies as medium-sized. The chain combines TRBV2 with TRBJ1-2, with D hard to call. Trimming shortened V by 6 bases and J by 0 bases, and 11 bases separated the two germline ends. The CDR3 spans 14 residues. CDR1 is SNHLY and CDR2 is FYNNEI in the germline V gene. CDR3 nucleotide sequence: TGTGCCAGCAGCAGAGAGAGAACTAACTATGGCTACACCTTC. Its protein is CASSRERTNYGYTF. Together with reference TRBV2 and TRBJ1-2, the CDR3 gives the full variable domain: EPEVTQTPSHQVTQMGQEVILRCVPISNHLYFYWYRQILGQKVEFLVSFYNNEISEKSEIFDDQFSVERPDGSNFTLKIRSTKLEDSAMYFCASSRERTNYGYTFGSGTRLTVV.

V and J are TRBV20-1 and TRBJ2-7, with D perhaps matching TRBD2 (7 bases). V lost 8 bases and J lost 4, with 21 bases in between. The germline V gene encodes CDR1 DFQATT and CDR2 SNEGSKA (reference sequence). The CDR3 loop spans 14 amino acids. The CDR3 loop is CSSRGTIGTYEQYF. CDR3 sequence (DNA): TGCAGTTCTCGAGGGACTATCGGGACATACGAGCAGTACTTC.

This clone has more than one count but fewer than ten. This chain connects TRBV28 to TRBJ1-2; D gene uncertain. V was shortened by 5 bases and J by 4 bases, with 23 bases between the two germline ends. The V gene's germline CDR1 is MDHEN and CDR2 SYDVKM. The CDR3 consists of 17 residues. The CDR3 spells CASSVSLTPAVIYGYTF. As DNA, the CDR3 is TGTGCCAGCAGTGTCTCCCTTACCCCCGCGGTTATCTATGGCTACACCTTC.

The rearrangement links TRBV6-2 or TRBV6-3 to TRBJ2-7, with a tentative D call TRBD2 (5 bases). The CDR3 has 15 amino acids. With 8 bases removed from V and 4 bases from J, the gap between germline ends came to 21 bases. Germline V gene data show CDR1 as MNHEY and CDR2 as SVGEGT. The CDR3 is CASEYGRKDFYEQYF. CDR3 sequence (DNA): TGTGCCAGCGAGTATGGCAGGAAGGACTTTTACGAGCAGTACTTC.

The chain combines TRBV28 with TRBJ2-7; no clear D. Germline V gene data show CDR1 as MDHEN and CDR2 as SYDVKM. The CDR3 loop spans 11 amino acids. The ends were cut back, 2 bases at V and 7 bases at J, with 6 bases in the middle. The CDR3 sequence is CASSLLGEQYF. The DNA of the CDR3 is TGTGCCAGCAGTTTACTGGGGGAGCAGTACTTC.

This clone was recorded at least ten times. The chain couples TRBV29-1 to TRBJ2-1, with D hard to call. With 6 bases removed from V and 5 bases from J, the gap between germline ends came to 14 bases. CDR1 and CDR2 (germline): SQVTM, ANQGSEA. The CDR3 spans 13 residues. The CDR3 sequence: CSVPRKGDNEQFF. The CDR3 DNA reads TGCAGCGTCCCTCGGAAAGGCGACAATGAGCAGTTCTTC.

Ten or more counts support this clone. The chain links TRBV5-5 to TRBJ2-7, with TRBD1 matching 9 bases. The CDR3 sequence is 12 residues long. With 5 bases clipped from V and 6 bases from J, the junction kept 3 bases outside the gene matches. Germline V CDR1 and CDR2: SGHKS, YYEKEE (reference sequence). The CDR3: CASSLQGAEQYF. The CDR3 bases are TGTGCCAGCAGTTTACAGGGGGCCGAGCAGTACTTC.

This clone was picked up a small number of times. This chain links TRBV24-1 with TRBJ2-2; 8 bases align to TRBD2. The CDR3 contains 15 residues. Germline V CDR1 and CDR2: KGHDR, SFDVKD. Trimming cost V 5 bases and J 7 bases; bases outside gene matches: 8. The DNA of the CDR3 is TGTGCCACCAGTGGAGCGGGAGTTAAGGACGGGGAGCTGTTTTTT. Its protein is CATSGAGVKDGELFF.

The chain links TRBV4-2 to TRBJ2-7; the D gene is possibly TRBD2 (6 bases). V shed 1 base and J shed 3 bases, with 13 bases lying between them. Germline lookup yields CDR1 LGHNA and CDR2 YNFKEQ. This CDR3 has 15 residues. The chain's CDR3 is CASSQGGDGGYEQYF. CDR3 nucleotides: TGTGCCAGCAGCCAAGGGGGGGACGGGGGCTACGAGCAGTACTTC.